This TCR beta chain was sequenced in a study of control samples from healthy donors and cancer patients. Only in-frame clones appear in the TCRdb table, and some are missing; sequencing was by immunoSEQ multiplex PCR. The sample shows roughly 130,000 clones, roughly 90% of them seen only once. The CDR3 loop spans 15 amino acids. CDR1 is KGHDR, CDR2 SFDVKD, per germline. The V end was cut by 3 bases, the J end by 6 bases, with 14 bases between. This receptor was taken from a man aged 18 to 35 in good health. The sequencing sample was made of blood. V usage is TRBV24-1 and J usage is TRBJ2-1; tentatively, D is TRBD1 (6 bases). This CDR3 is CATSDPQGNINEQFF. CDR3 nucleotides: TGTGCCACCAGTGATCCCCAGGGGAACATCAATGAGCAGTTCTTC.